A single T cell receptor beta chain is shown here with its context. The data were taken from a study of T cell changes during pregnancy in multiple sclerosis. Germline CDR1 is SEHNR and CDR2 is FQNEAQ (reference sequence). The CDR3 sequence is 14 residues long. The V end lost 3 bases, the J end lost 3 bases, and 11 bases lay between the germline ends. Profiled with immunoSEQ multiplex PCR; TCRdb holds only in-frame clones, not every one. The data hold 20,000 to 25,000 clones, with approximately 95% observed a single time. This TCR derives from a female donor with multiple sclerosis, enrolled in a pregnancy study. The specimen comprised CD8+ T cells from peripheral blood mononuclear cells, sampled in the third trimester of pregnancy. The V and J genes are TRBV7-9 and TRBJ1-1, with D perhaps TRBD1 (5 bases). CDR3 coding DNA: TGTGCCAGCAGCTTTGCAGGGCTGGACACTGAAGCTTTCTTT. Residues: CASSFAGLDTEAFF.